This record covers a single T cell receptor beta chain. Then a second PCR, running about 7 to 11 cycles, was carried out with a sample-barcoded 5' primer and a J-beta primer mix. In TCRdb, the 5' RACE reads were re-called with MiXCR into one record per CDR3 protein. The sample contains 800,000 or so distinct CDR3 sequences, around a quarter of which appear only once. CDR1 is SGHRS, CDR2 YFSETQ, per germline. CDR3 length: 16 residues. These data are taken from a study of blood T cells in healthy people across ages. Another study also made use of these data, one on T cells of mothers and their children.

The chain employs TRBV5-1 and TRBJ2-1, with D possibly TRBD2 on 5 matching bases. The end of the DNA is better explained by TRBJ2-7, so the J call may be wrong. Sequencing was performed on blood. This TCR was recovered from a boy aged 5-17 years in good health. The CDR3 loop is CASSPSRTESSYEQYF. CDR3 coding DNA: TGCGCCAGCAGCCCTAGCCGGACGGAGAGCTCCTACGAGCAGTACTTC.